These 13 T cell receptor beta chains share one sample of origin, sequenced in a study of technical replicates of blood from several donors. TCRdb's table, derived via immunoSEQ multiplex PCR, lists solely in-frame clones and lacks some. The sample holds 79,000 or so clones; roughly 90% are singletons and the top ten take 0.25%. The specimen was T cells isolated from PBMCs. The receptors were sampled from a human donor in good health.

For the CDR3, the DNA is TGCGCCAGCAGTCCAGGGAACACTGAAGCTTTCTTT. Its protein is CASSPGNTEAFF. The chain couples TRBV10-2 to TRBJ1-1; the D is unclear. CDR3 length: 12 residues. Germline CDR1 WSHSY, CDR2 SAAADI. With 5 bases removed from V and 1 base from J, the gap between germline ends came to 5 bases.

The chain links TRBV11-2 to TRBJ2-1; TRBD2 matches at 8 bases. Germline values: CDR1 SGHAT, CDR2 FQNNGV. The CDR3 has 15 amino acids. V shed 1 base, J shed 3 bases, and the junction held 2 bases outside the gene matches. Here the CDR3 reads CASSLGTSFYNEQFF. CDR3 bases: TGTGCCAGCAGCTTAGGGACTAGCTTCTACAATGAGCAGTTCTTC.

V gene TRBV7-9 combines with J gene TRBJ1-6; 7 bases fit TRBD1. Trimming removed 5 bases from V and 7 bases from J; junction bases left unmatched: 17. Germline V CDR1 and CDR2: SEHNR, FQNEAQ (reference sequence). This CDR3 comprises 18 residues. The chain's CDR3 is CASSQGGPLKGLNSPLHF. CDR3 DNA sequence: TGTGCCAGCAGCCAGGGGGGCCCCTTAAAAGGGCTAAATTCACCCCTCCACTTT.

The CDR3 nucleotides read TGTGCCAGCAGCGTCGATGCTAGCGGCAGACCCTACAATGAGCAGTTCTTC. Amino acids: CASSVDASGRPYNEQFF. J is TRBJ2-1 and V is TRBV4-2; 7 bases line up with TRBD2. Trimming at V came to 5 bases and at J to 2 bases, leaving 12 bases not matched to a gene. This CDR3 region has 17 residues. The germline V gene has CDR1 LGHNA and CDR2 YNFKEQ.

As to this clone: Sequence at one end of the junction differs from germline and may be a read error. V is TRBV11-1 and J is TRBJ2-7, with 8 bases that match TRBD2. The CDR3 spans 15 residues. Germline-derived CDR1 and CDR2 are SGHAT and FQDESV (reference sequence). The CDR3 loop is CASSLISGTSHEQYF. The CDR3 region has the DNA TGTGCCAGCAGCCTAATTAGCGGGACCTCCCACGAGCAGTACTTC.

The chain carries TRBV2 and TRBJ2-5, with 7 bases aligning to TRBD2. After removal of 6 bases from V and 5 bases from J, the junction contained 15 bases not matched to a gene. The CDR3 spans 16 residues. The germline V gene has CDR1 SNHLY and CDR2 FYNNEI. The CDR3 DNA reads TGTGCCAGCAGCGAATCGGGAGGCTTTTATCAGGAGACCCAGTACTTC. Translated, it gives CASSESGGFYQETQYF.

The chain joins TRBV27 to TRBJ2-3; 11 bases map to TRBD1. The V and J ends lost 6 bases and 2 bases, in that order; junction bases with no gene match: 1. The CDR3 is made up of 14 amino acids. Germline lookup yields CDR1 MNHEY and CDR2 SMNVEV (reference sequence). The CDR3 region has the DNA TGTGCCAGCAGGGACAGGGGGCCCACAGATACGCAGTATTTT. Amino acid sequence: CASRDRGPTDTQYF.

This chain joins TRBV10-3 and TRBJ1-2; D unclear. With 2 bases removed from V and 4 bases from J, the gap between germline ends came to 8 bases. Germline CDR1 and CDR2: ENHRY and SYGVKD. This CDR3 is built from 13 residues. CDR3 protein: CAISEGGVYGYTF. For the CDR3, the DNA is TGTGCCATCAGTGAGGGCGGGGTCTATGGCTACACCTTC.

This sequence joins TRBV9 and TRBJ1-2, with 7 bases identical to TRBD1. Per the germline V gene, CDR1 is SGDLS and CDR2 is YYNGEE. Trimming took 3 bases from V and 5 from J; bases not matched to a gene: 1. The CDR3 contains 12 residues. The CDR3 sequence is CASSATGYGYTF. The CDR3 DNA reads TGTGCCAGCAGCGCGACAGGGTATGGCTACACCTTC.

V is TRBV11-2 and J is TRBJ2-3; D perhaps matches TRBD2 (6 bases). V lost 8 bases, J lost 6 bases, and 12 bases lay in between. CDR1 and CDR2 from the germline V gene are SGHAT and FQNNGV. The CDR3 sequence is 12 residues long. The DNA for the CDR3 is TGTGCCAGCTCGCGGGATTCGGATACGCAGTATTTT. It encodes CASSRDSDTQYF.

The rearrangement uses TRBV14 and TRBJ1-6; D is ambiguous. The CDR3 has 16 residues. Germline CDR1 is SGHDN and CDR2 is FVKESK. The V gene lost 5 bases and the J gene lost 6 bases, with 17 bases spanning the gap. CDR3: CASSAQTVGPNSPLHF. The CDR3 region has the DNA TGTGCCAGCAGCGCCCAAACAGTGGGCCCTAATTCACCCCTCCACTTT.

V usage is TRBV28 and J usage is TRBJ2-2; possibly TRBD2 for D (6 bases). Trimming took 4 bases from V and 0 from J, leaving 9 bases between them. Germline CDR1 and CDR2: MDHEN and SYDVKM. The CDR3 extends over 15 amino acids. In DNA, the CDR3 is TGTGCCAGCAGTTCAAGGACTACGAACACCGGGGAGCTGTTTTTT. This gives the protein CASSSRTTNTGELFF.

CDR3 region: CASSLAQVGNTIYF. CDR3 in DNA: TGTGCCAGCAGCTTGGCACAGGTTGGAAACACCATATATTTT. This sequence joins TRBV5-4 and TRBJ1-3; tentatively, D is TRBD1 (5 bases). Germline CDR1 reads SGHNT; CDR2 reads YYREEE (reference sequence). The CDR3 runs 14 residues. The germline V and J ends were trimmed by 0 bases and 3 bases, with 7 bases remaining between them.